Reported below is one T cell receptor beta chain. Participants spanned ages about 18 to 100 years and resided in roughly 22 US areas. Clinical history as reported by participants underpinned cohort assignment. This record belongs to a study of blood T cell repertoires in COVID-19. Study-wide background: Italy, Spain and the United States were the sources of the convalescent and acute COVID-19 samples. Nucleic acid was either cDNA or gDNA, and it came from T cells, B-cell-depleted T cells, or PBMCs.

Clones were read by immunoSEQ multiplex PCR, and TCRdb kept only the in-frame ones, dropping some. The sample yields about 220,000 clones, 86% seen once. The sequencing sample was made of PBMCs or T cells enriched from blood (not recorded which). This TCR came from a woman aged 40 to 50 with acute COVID-19.

CDR3 protein: CASSLGNQETQYF. CDR3 nucleotides: TGTGCCAGCAGCTTGGGCAATCAAGAGACCCAGTACTTC. The chain has TRBV11-3 and TRBJ2-5; D is unclear. Trimming removed 3 bases at V and 2 bases at J, with 7 bases between. The CDR3 has 13 amino acids. The germline gives CDR1 SGHNT, CDR2 YENEEA. Combining the CDR3 with reference TRBV11-3 and TRBJ2-5 gives the whole variable domain EAGVVQSPRYKIIEKKQPVAFWCNPISGHNTLYWYLQNLGQGPELLIRYENEEAVDDSQLPKDRFSAERLKGVDSTLKIQPAELGDSAVYLCASSLGNQETQYFGPGTRLLVL.